This TCR beta chain was identified during a study of blood T cell repertoires in COVID-19. Study as a whole: The study drew acute and convalescent COVID-19 samples from the United States, Italy and Spain. PBMCs, B-cell-depleted T cells, or T cells provided the cDNA or gDNA that made up the material.

This CDR3 has 16 residues. CDR1 and CDR2 from the germline V gene are MNHEY and SVGAGI. V lost 0 bases and J lost 5; bases outside the gene matches: 8. Original methodology: Reference gene primers were amplified, and this amplification served to estimate nucleated cell counts. Assay: immunoSEQ multiplex PCR; the TCRdb copy retains only in-frame clones and omits some. The DNA was the basis for D and trimming; V, J and clone size are from that table. The data contain 60,000 to 75,000 clones, 76% of them singletons. This chain uses TRBV6-5 with TRBJ2-5, with 8 bases identical to TRBD1. This TCR came from an elderly woman with acute or convalescent COVID-19. Sequencing was carried out using peripheral blood. The CDR3 loop reads CASSYSPQGAVETQYF. The DNA for the CDR3 is TGTGCCAGCAGTTACTCTCCCCAGGGGGCTGTGGAGACCCAGTACTTC.